These T cell receptor beta chains were read from a single sample in a study of identical twins. MiXCR, applied by TCRdb to the 5' RACE reads, yields one record per CDR3 protein. The sample records approximately 470,000 distinct CDR3 sequences, approximately 15% being singletons. This sample also belongs to another study, concerning yellow fever vaccine responses in identical twins.

Material for sequencing was CD4+ T cells sorted from blood. Every receptor here comes from a woman aged 18-29 years in good health. Each CDR3 is given without its conserved first and last residue. A D gene is named only where the DNA matches it firmly.

D: NA; V: TRBV11-2; J: TRBJ2-7; CDR3: ASSLDSDTSYEQY
D: NA; V: TRBV3-1; J: TRBJ2-7; CDR3: ASSRDRRSSYEQY
D: NA; V: TRBV2; J: TRBJ2-7; CDR3: ASSGGAYEQY
D: NA; V: TRBV18; J: TRBJ1-6; CDR3: ASSPSGSGENSPLH
D: NA; V: TRBV6-2/TRBV6-3; J: TRBJ1-5; CDR3: ASRPDRLYSNQPQH
D: NA; V: TRBV5-6; J: TRBJ2-1; CDR3: ASTLWQNSYNEQF
D: TRBD2; V: TRBV11-2; J: TRBJ2-7; CDR3: ASSLAGSLSYEQY
D: NA; V: TRBV3-1; J: TRBJ2-1; CDR3: ASSLRARGRSEQF
D: TRBD2; V: TRBV5-1; J: TRBJ2-1; CDR3: ASSIAGGSSYNEQF
D: TRBD2; V: TRBV29-1; J: TRBJ2-5; CDR3: SATGSGGVIY
D: TRBD2; V: TRBV25-1; J: TRBJ2-3; CDR3: ASSFDLAGADTQY
D: TRBD1; V: TRBV10-3; J: TRBJ1-2; CDR3: AISESLLGQGLGYT
D: NA; V: TRBV28; J: TRBJ2-1; CDR3: ASSSPGVFGGNEQF
D: NA; V: TRBV29-1; J: TRBJ1-2; CDR3: SVGGDTIAYGYT
D: TRBD2; V: TRBV6-4; J: TRBJ2-3; CDR3: ASSDFSGRALFDTQY
D: NA; V: TRBV20-1; J: TRBJ2-4; CDR3: SAIRQERLIAKNIQY
D: NA; V: TRBV20-1; J: TRBJ2-7; CDR3: PTTGMYEQY
D: TRBD1; V: TRBV5-1; J: TRBJ1-5; CDR3: ASSRTGEVNQPQH
D: TRBD2; V: TRBV7-2; J: TRBJ2-7; CDR3: ASSPGLVTYEQY
D: NA; V: TRBV3-1; J: TRBJ2-1; CDR3: ASSLSLQDGNEQF
D: TRBD2; V: TRBV12-3/TRBV12-4; J: TRBJ2-2; CDR3: ASSLGRTSGTGELF
D: NA; V: TRBV20-1; J: TRBJ2-1; CDR3: SARVASSPYNEQF
D: NA; V: TRBV5-6; J: TRBJ2-5; CDR3: ASSLVGPGPVETQY
D: NA; V: TRBV10-3; J: TRBJ2-5; CDR3: AISESVDSRQETQY
D: NA; V: TRBV7-2; J: TRBJ1-3; CDR3: ASSPGGILY
D: NA; V: TRBV24-1; J: TRBJ1-1; CDR3: ATRPAGWGEAF
D: TRBD2; V: TRBV7-8; J: TRBJ2-1; CDR3: ASSLVASGDYNEQF
D: NA; V: TRBV7-3; J: TRBJ2-6; CDR3: ASSPIPQSSGANVLT
D: NA; V: TRBV6-1; J: TRBJ2-5; CDR3: ASSQALGQETQY
D: TRBD1; V: TRBV7-9; J: TRBJ2-1; CDR3: ASGVRGRYNEQF
D: NA; V: TRBV6-1; J: TRBJ2-5; CDR3: ASRDGVSDKIQETQY
D: TRBD1; V: TRBV3-1; J: TRBJ2-3; CDR3: ASSPGQLTLGNTQY
D: NA; V: TRBV5-4; J: TRBJ2-1; CDR3: ASINPGAGSYNEQF
D: TRBD2; V: TRBV20-1; J: TRBJ2-3; CDR3: SARDSGLAGGSTDTQY
D: NA; V: TRBV30; J: TRBJ2-3; CDR3: AWSVGVFLY
D: TRBD2; V: TRBV9; J: TRBJ2-7; CDR3: ASSVILAGGEQY
D: TRBD2; V: TRBV27; J: TRBJ2-7; CDR3: ASRNLAGGPYEQY
D: NA; V: TRBV3-1; J: TRBJ2-2; CDR3: ASSQQPGSGELF
D: NA; V: TRBV28; J: TRBJ2-6; CDR3: ASRYGGANVLT
D: NA; V: TRBV7-2; J: TRBJ2-5; CDR3: ASSPPAGNRETQY
D: TRBD2; V: TRBV18; J: TRBJ2-5; CDR3: ASSPGLAGDETQY
D: NA; V: TRBV5-1; J: TRBJ2-5; CDR3: ASSWGLWRTQETQY
D: TRBD1; V: TRBV5-1; J: TRBJ2-6; CDR3: ASRSDRTGANVLT
D: NA; V: TRBV20-1; J: TRBJ1-1; CDR3: SARTWTEAF
D: TRBD2; V: TRBV11-1; J: TRBJ2-1; CDR3: ASSLPSGRSNEQF
D: NA; V: TRBV28; J: TRBJ2-1; CDR3: ASRFLRGEQF
D: NA; V: TRBV6-1; J: TRBJ2-7; CDR3: ASRLDGTLYEQY
D: TRBD2; V: TRBV11-1; J: TRBJ2-3; CDR3: ASSNRLRAGGSTDTQY
D: TRBD2; V: TRBV27; J: TRBJ2-2; CDR3: ASSLFASGANTGELF
D: NA; V: TRBV20-1; J: TRBJ2-1; CDR3: SASLIGSSYNEQF
D: TRBD1; V: TRBV6-5; J: TRBJ2-1; CDR3: ASSYSSTGGNEQS
D: NA; V: TRBV12-3/TRBV12-4; J: TRBJ1-5; CDR3: ASSFEGRGNQSQH
D: NA; V: TRBV2; J: TRBJ1-1; CDR3: ASRVGYTEAF
D: TRBD2; V: TRBV18; J: TRBJ2-5; CDR3: ASSPTRGWNRSGGLQETQY
D: NA; V: TRBV12-3/TRBV12-4; J: TRBJ2-4; CDR3: ASSLGGAQAKNIQY